Described below is a single T cell receptor beta chain sequence and its context. Its antigen is unidentified. This specimen belongs to a study of naive and memory T cell subsets. Whole-study findings and limits: Clonotypes here are unpaired alpha or beta chain sequences. Gini index rose across naive, CM, EM and EMRA in CD4 and CD8.

Two oligonucleotides, mixed equimolar, formed the beta constant-region primer covering TRBC1 and TRBC2. Nested alpha and beta constant-region primers with the SP2 primer drove four PCR rounds on ligated cDNA. Ligation attached a single-stranded oligonucleotide with a 12-nucleotide UMI and the SP2 primer to the cDNA 3' end. TCRdb recomputed calls from the UMI-ligation and nested PCR reads with MiXCR, one row per CDR3 protein. The sample contains over 65,000 distinct CDR3 sequences, about 8.2% of which appear only once. Material: naive CD8+ T cells from blood. This TCR derives from a human donor in good health.

CDR3 nucleotides: TGCAGTGCTGAAGACGGGGACTCCTACGAGCAGTACTTC. This encodes CSAEDGDSYEQYF. The chain employs TRBV20-1 and TRBJ2-7; D perhaps matches TRBD2 (5 bases). This CDR3 is built from 13 residues. Deletions cut 5 bases from V and 0 bases from J, with 11 bases between. The germline V gene has CDR1 DFQATT and CDR2 SNEGSKA (reference sequence).